This is a list of T cell receptor beta chains from one sample in a study of blood T cell repertoires in COVID-19. Assay used: immunoSEQ multiplex PCR; TCRdb lists only in-frame clones, some missing. In the table there are 200,000 to 300,000 clones, roughly 87% of which are singletons. Sequenced: peripheral blood. These TCRs come from a man younger than 30 with active or convalescent COVID-19. CDR3s leave out the opening cysteine and the closing phenylalanine or tryptophan.

TRBV19,ASSKIPAGYQETQY
TRBV19,ASSIFGTPNYGYT
TRBV9,ASSDPTSGASREQY
TRBV25-1,ASRDAGFPEAF
TRBV9,ASSAGGQGIVHEQF
TRBV19,ASSIALGTGFSWQH
TRBV19,ASSIVAGAYNEQF
TRBV7-3,ASSDGQGDNYGYT
TRBV7-2,ASSFGARDSGNTIY
TRBV29-1,SVVIGAADTQY
TRBV19,ASSPLRGDMYEQY
TRBV28,ASSLRVSGQPQH
TRBV10-3,AISAQQGDTEAF
TRBV6-6,ASSYSTTTYEQY